This T cell receptor beta chain originates from a study of control samples from healthy donors and cancer patients. The V end was cut by 0 bases, the J end by 3 bases, with 22 bases between. In germline, CDR1 is SGDLS, CDR2 YYNGEE. This CDR3 comprises 19 residues. Generated by immunoSEQ multiplex PCR, the TCRdb table keeps only in-frame clones and is missing some. The data hold tens of thousands of clones, with roughly 93% observed a single time. This clone was seen only a few times. V gene TRBV9 combines with J gene TRBJ1-3; tentatively, D is TRBD1 (6 bases). The sequencing sample was made of PBMCs. The TCR sequence derives from a woman aged 40-49 years with lung cancer. The CDR3 reads CASSVGPPGYGTYGNTIYF. The CDR3 DNA reads TGTGCCAGCAGCGTAGGCCCCCCTGGTTACGGGACATATGGAAACACCATATATTTT.